These 26 T cell receptor beta chains share one sample of origin, sequenced in a study of regulatory T cells in long-lasting Graves disease. Relying on iRepertoire HTBI primers and Arm-PCR of CDR3 regions, the team built TCR beta libraries. Each CDR3 protein gets one entry after TCRdb re-called the multiplex PCR reads with MiXCR. Here the sample spans 600,000 to 850,000 distinct CDR3 sequences, 25% to 35% being singletons. Time point of the sample: persistent/refractory GD, antithyroid drugs over 5 years with positive TRAb. Following extraction of RNA from PBMCs, that RNA was used to make the TCR library. The starting material was peripheral blood mononuclear cells (PBMCs), obtained when the disease was refractory, from a patient treated with antithyroid drugs. All receptors come from a female donor with Graves disease.

V is TRBV5-1 and J is TRBJ2-7; D might be TRBD2 (6 bases). The CDR3 has 14 amino acids. CDR1 is SGHRS, CDR2 YFSETQ, per germline. V gave up 4 bases and J gave up 3 bases, with 14 bases separating them. The chain's CDR3 is CASSRDSAGYEQYF. The CDR3 DNA is TGCGCCAGCAGCAGGGACTCTGCTGGCTACGAGCAGTACTTC.

This chain links TRBV7-9 with TRBJ1-1, with TRBD1 matching over 8 bases. Unmatched junction bases numbered 4, after V lost 4 bases and J lost 0 bases. Germline V gives CDR1 SEHNR, CDR2 FQNEAQ (reference sequence). The CDR3 sequence is 15 residues long. This CDR3 is CASSSSGGMNTEAFF. CDR3 DNA: TGTGCCAGCAGCTCCTCAGGGGGCATGAACACTGAAGCTTTCTTT.

This chain connects TRBV19 to TRBJ1-5, with TRBD1 as a possible D gene (5 bases). This CDR3 is built from 14 residues. V was clipped by 6 bases and J by 2 bases, with 11 bases between them. Germline values: CDR1 LNHDA, CDR2 SQIVND (reference sequence). CDR3 sequence reads: CASRTGLGNQPQHF. DNA for the CDR3: TGTGCCAGTAGAACGGGGCTCGGCAATCAGCCCCAGCATTTT.

The rearrangement links TRBV27 to TRBJ1-4; D might be TRBD1 (6 bases). Trimming took off 1 base at V and 2 bases at J, with 11 bases between the two ends. This CDR3 has 16 amino acids. CDR1 and CDR2 from the germline V gene are MNHEY and SMNVEV (reference sequence). The DNA of the CDR3 is TGTGCCAGCAGTTTATGGGGGGCTGGTACTAATGAAAAACTGTTTTTT. Translating it yields CASSLWGAGTNEKLFF.

V gene TRBV3-1 combines with J gene TRBJ1-1; D not certain. Germline V CDR1 and CDR2: LGHDT, YNNKEL (reference sequence). Deletions cut 1 base from V and 5 bases from J, with 5 bases between. The CDR3 length is 12 residues. The CDR3 region has the DNA TGTGCCAGCAGCCAAGTGCTTACTGAAGCTTTCTTT. As protein: CASSQVLTEAFF.

This clonotype was detected a few times. CDR3 residues: CASSSGYGNQPQHF. CDR3 DNA sequence: TGTGCCAGCAGTTCAGGGTATGGCAATCAGCCCCAGCATTTT. The chain uses TRBV6-4 and TRBJ1-5; perhaps TRBD1 as D (5 bases). The CDR3 sequence is 14 residues long. Germline V gene sequence: CDR1 MRHNA, CDR2 SNTAGT. Trimming shortened V by 5 bases and J by 2 bases, and 10 bases separated the two germline ends.

The V gene is TRBV6-1, the J gene TRBJ1-1, with 8 bases that match TRBD1. The CDR3 loop spans 15 amino acids. The germline gives CDR1 MNHNS, CDR2 SASEGT. Losses at the gene ends were 2 bases for V and 5 bases for J; bases not matched to a gene: 7. CDR3 in amino acids: CASSEPGQARTEAFF. The CDR3 nucleotides read TGTGCCAGCAGTGAACCGGGACAGGCTAGGACTGAAGCTTTCTTT.

This clonotype was picked up one time. V and J are TRBV7-9 and TRBJ1-1; a possible D gene is TRBD1 (6 bases). Germline assignment: CDR1 SEHNR and CDR2 FQNEAQ (reference sequence). CDR3 size: 17 residues. Trimming took 2 bases from V and 0 from J, leaving 16 bases between them. Here the CDR3 reads CASSLTGQPGLNTEAFF. The CDR3 coding sequence is TGTGCCAGCAGCTTAACCGGACAGCCTGGGTTGAACACTGAAGCTTTCTTT.

This clonotype was detected ten times or more. The gene calls are TRBV28 and TRBJ1-4; D is possibly TRBD1 (5 bases). The CDR3 has 16 amino acids. Trimming took off 2 bases at V and 12 bases at J, with 22 bases between the two ends. Germline V gene sequence: CDR1 MDHEN, CDR2 SYDVKM. The CDR3 here is CASSLDPRSGSVELFF. For the CDR3, the DNA is TGTGCCAGCAGTTTAGACCCCCGCTCAGGGAGCGTGGAACTGTTTTTT.

A few counts support this clonotype. The gene calls are TRBV20-1 and TRBJ1-1; D not certain. CDR3 length equals 13 residues. Trimming left V 3 bases short and J 10 bases short, with 18 bases between. Germline CDR1 reads DFQATT; CDR2 reads SNEGSKA (reference sequence). The CDR3, as DNA: TGCAGTGCTAGGGAACCCCTCTATCAACGAGCTTTCTTT. Its translation: CSAREPLYQRAFF.

This chain joins TRBV10-3 and TRBJ1-1; 7 bases are shared with TRBD1. The V gene's germline CDR1 is ENHRY and CDR2 SYGVKD. V trimming: 6 bases; J trimming: 4 bases; junction bases outside the gene matches: 11. The CDR3 has 15 residues. CDR3 sequence (DNA): TGTGCCATCAGCGAACTCGACAGGGTGGGCACTGAAGCTTTCTTT. It encodes CAISELDRVGTEAFF.

The J gene is TRBJ1-1, the V gene TRBV9; TRBD1 is a possible D gene (5 bases). Germline V gene data show CDR1 as SGDLS and CDR2 as YYNGEE. The V end was cut by 3 bases, the J end by 5 bases, with 11 bases between. The CDR3 length is 13 residues. The CDR3 DNA is TGTGCCAGCAGCGGGACATGGGGAACTGAAGCTTTCTTT. It yields the protein CASSGTWGTEAFF.

This clonotype was counted ten times or more. This sequence joins TRBV28 and TRBJ1-1, with D maybe TRBD1 (6 bases). V was trimmed by 8 bases and J by 5 bases, leaving 21 bases between them. This CDR3 has 15 amino acids. CDR1 and CDR2 from the germline V gene are MDHEN and SYDVKM. The CDR3 sequence is CASVPQGGPKTEAFF. The CDR3 region has the DNA TGTGCCAGCGTACCCCAAGGGGGGCCCAAGACTGAAGCTTTCTTT.

The chain is built from TRBV7-2 and TRBJ1-5; 7 bases are shared with TRBD1. Germline-derived CDR1 and CDR2 are SGHTA and FQGNSA. This CDR3 has 15 amino acids. Unmatched junction bases numbered 10, after V lost 5 bases and J lost 6 bases. CDR3 sequence reads: CASSVRQGWGQPQHF. CDR3 bases: TGTGCCAGCAGCGTACGACAGGGTTGGGGTCAGCCCCAGCATTTT.

As to this clonotype: The junction does not match germline at one end; this may be a read error. V gene TRBV10-1 combines with J gene TRBJ2-7, with 8 bases matching TRBD2. This CDR3 is built from 11 residues. Germline V gene lookup returns CDR1 WNHNN and CDR2 SYGVQD (reference sequence). The CDR3 here is CARGDELAGTF. The DNA of the CDR3 is TGCGCCCGCGGAGATGAGTTAGCGGGAACCTTC.

This clonotype has at least ten counts. The V call is TRBV2, the J call TRBJ1-2; D unresolved. Looked up from germline, CDR1 is SNHLY and CDR2 is FYNNEI. CDR3 size: 13 residues. Between the trimmed V and J ends, which lost 1 base and 6 bases, there was a span of 9 bases. DNA for the CDR3: TGTGCCAGCAGTGAAGACGGTGGGGATGGCTACACCTTC. Translated: CASSEDGGDGYTF. The full variable domain, in which reference TRBV2 and TRBJ1-2 provide the parts outside the CDR3, is EPEVTQTPSHQVTQMGQEVILRCVPISNHLYFYWYRQILGQKVEFLVSFYNNEISEKSEIFDDQFSVERPDGSNFTLKIRSTKLEDSAMYFCASSEDGGDGYTFGSGTRLTVV.

The rearrangement links TRBV6-1 to TRBJ1-1; 9 nucleotides line up with TRBD1. Germline V lookup: CDR1 MNHNS, CDR2 SASEGT. Trimming removed 0 bases from V and 6 bases from J; junction bases left unmatched: 5. CDR3 size: 15 residues. CDR3 DNA: TGTGCCAGCAGTGAAGCTAGACAGGGGGTTGCTGAAGCTTTCTTT. It specifies CASSEARQGVAEAFF.

This clonotype was seen only a few times. The V and J genes are TRBV27 and TRBJ1-4; D is undetermined. The germline V gene encodes CDR1 MNHEY and CDR2 SMNVEV (reference sequence). Trimming removed 5 bases from V and 7 bases from J, with 14 bases in between. The CDR3 consists of 14 residues. CDR3 DNA sequence: TGTGCCAGCAGTGCTTACAGTGGTCGTGAAAAACTGTTTTTT. Its protein product is CASSAYSGREKLFF.

This clonotype was picked up a small number of times. This chain joins TRBV19 and TRBJ2-7, with a possible D match to TRBD1 (6 bases). Germline-derived CDR1 and CDR2 are LNHDA and SQIVND (reference sequence). The CDR3 spans 15 residues. Trimming took 10 bases from V and 5 from J, leaving 24 bases between them. CDR3 DNA sequence: TGTGCCACTCGGAGGCAGGGGAATGCTGCGGACGAGCAGTACTTC. Its translation: CATRRQGNAADEQYF.

A few counts support this clonotype. The J gene is TRBJ1-4, the V gene TRBV11-2, with D uncertain. The CDR3 has 15 residues. Trimming removed 3 bases at V and 4 bases at J, with 12 bases between. Per germline, CDR1 SGHAT and CDR2 FQNNGV. CDR3 nucleotides: TGTGCCAGCAGCTTTTCGGCAGGACTTAATGAAAAACTGTTTTTT. It codes for CASSFSAGLNEKLFF.

The rearrangement joins TRBV6-9 to TRBJ1-5; tentative D call: TRBD1 (5 bases). CDR3 length equals 16 residues. Per germline, CDR1 MNHGY and CDR2 SVAAGI. The V end lost 3 bases, the J end lost 4 bases, and 16 bases lay between the germline ends. The chain's CDR3 is CASSYVRQGNNQPQHF. The CDR3 nucleotides read TGTGCCAGCAGTTACGTTCGGCAGGGTAATAATCAGCCCCAGCATTTT.

The V call is TRBV20-1, the J call TRBJ1-1; D unclear. Germline CDR1 and CDR2: DFQATT and SNEGSKA (reference sequence). V shed 0 bases and J shed 3 bases, with 14 bases lying between them. This CDR3 region has 15 residues. CDR3 DNA sequence: TGCAGTGCTAGAGAGTATACGGGAGATGACACTGAAGCTTTCTTT. Translating it yields CSAREYTGDDTEAFF.

The genes are TRBV6-1 and TRBJ1-1; 7 bases align to TRBD1. Germline V gene data show CDR1 as MNHNS and CDR2 as SASEGT. The CDR3 has 17 amino acids. J lost 4 bases, V lost 5 bases, and 16 bases had no gene match. For the CDR3, the DNA is TGTGCCAGCAGTCCGCGTGATAGAGGGGGCGCGAGCACTGAAGCTTTCTTT. Amino acid sequence: CASSPRDRGGASTEAFF.

This clonotype was detected many times. V gene TRBV6-1 combines with J gene TRBJ1-2; 7 bases map to TRBD1. The V gene end was trimmed by 2 bases and the J gene end by 4 bases; junction bases not matched to a gene: 10. This CDR3 has 16 amino acids. CDR1 and CDR2 (germline): MNHNS, SASEGT. The CDR3 loop reads CASSELLGGEGYGYTF. DNA of the CDR3: TGTGCCAGCAGTGAATTATTAGGGGGCGAGGGCTATGGCTACACCTTC.

The sample holds one count of this clonotype. The V gene is TRBV14, the J gene TRBJ1-1; TRBD1 matches at 7 bases. The CDR3 spans 17 residues. Germline values: CDR1 SGHDN, CDR2 FVKESK. Trimming took 3 bases from V and 3 from J; bases not matched to a gene: 13. CDR3 in amino acids: CASSHLTGAWRDTEAFF. DNA of the CDR3: TGTGCCAGCAGCCACCTTACAGGGGCCTGGCGGGACACTGAAGCTTTCTTT.

A word on this clonotype: A much larger clone differs by one base, so this may be a read error. The rearrangement joins TRBV20-1 to TRBJ2-5, with 7 bases that match TRBD2. V trimming: 1 base; J trimming: 3 bases; junction bases outside the gene matches: 14. The CDR3 has 17 amino acids. Germline V gives CDR1 DFQATT, CDR2 SNEGSKA (reference sequence). The CDR3 region is CSARVASGPDEEETQYF. The CDR3 nucleotides are TGCAGTGCTAGAGTAGCTAGCGGACCCGACGAGGAAGAGACCCAGTACTTC.